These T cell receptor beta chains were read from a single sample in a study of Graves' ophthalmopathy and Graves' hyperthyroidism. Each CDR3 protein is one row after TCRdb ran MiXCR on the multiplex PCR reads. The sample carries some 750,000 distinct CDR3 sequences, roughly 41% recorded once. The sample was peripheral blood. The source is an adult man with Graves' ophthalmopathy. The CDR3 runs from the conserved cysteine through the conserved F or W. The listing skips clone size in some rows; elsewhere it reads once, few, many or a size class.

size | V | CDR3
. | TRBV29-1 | CSSLYGGYEQYF
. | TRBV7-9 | CASSLEYYGYTF
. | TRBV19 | CASGSGGTDTQYF
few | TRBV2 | CASSPTTSGVQETQYF
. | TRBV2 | CASSAGVVETQYF
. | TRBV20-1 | CNAQTGGRYSNQPQHF
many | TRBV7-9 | CASSLGHLEAFF
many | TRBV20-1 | CSASKTGNGAFF
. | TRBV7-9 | CASSLGVTETQYF
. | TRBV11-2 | CATHRREGYEQYF
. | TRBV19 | CATCYAGTGEGGYTF
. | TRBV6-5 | CASSYKNNYGYTF
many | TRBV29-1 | CSVRARSYEQYF
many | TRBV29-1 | CSVGGGGETQYF
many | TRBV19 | CASSIARRALNTEAFF
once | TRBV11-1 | CASSLEGGRDYGYTF
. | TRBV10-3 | CASKPPDEATYGYTF
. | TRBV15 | CATSAGGAGGNTIYF
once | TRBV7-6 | CASSSSSGQGTYEQYF
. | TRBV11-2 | CASSLTGQGSNQPQHF
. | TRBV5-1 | CTSSPTTSAPDEQYF
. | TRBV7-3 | CASSLTRQQDTGELFF
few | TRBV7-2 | CASSYDRENTQYF
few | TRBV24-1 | CASSFGQGVGNQPQHF
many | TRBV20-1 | CSARDVGRGRETQYF
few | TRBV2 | CASSEYRADQPQHF
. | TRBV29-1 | CSPDRVYGYTF
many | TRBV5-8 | CASSTTGVHEQYF
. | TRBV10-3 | CAIRPDRDVYGYTF
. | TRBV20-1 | CSADSTVGSYEQYF
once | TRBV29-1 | CSVGVRGGGYTF
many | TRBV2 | CASSPSEAGAFGDSPLHF
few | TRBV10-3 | CAISPFRDTAYEQYF
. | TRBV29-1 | CSVAGRGEDTQYF
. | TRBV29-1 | CSGRQGDQPQHF
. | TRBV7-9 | CASRSGVVNSPLHF
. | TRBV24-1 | CATGRILLGQETQYF
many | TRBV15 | CVTRGGREKLFF
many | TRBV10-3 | CASRENVRATSFF
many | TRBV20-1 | CSANNRALLHEQYF
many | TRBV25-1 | CASSEIGGGQADGYTF
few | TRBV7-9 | CASSQREARDGPYGYTF